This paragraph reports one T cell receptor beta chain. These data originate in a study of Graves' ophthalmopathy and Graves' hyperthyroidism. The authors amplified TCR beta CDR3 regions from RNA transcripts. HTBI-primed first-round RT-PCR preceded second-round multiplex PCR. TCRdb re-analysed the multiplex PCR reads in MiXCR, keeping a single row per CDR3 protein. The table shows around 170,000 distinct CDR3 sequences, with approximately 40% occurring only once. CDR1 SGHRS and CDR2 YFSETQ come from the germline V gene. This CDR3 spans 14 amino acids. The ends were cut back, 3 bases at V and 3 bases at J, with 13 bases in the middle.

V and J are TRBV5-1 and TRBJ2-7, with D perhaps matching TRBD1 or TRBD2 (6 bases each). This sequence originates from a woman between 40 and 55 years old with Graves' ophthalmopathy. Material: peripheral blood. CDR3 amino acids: CASSSYGGHYEQYF. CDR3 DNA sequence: TGCGCCAGCAGCTCCTACGGGGGCCACTACGAGCAGTACTTC.